One and the same sample provided the 28 T cell receptor beta chains below, sequenced in a study of OX40 agonist ivuxolimab in advanced cancers. Generated by immunoSEQ multiplex PCR, the TCRdb table keeps only in-frame clones and is missing some. The sample shows 75,000 to 90,000 clones, around nine tenths of them seen only once. The sample consisted of CD4+ or CD8+ T cells sorted from blood, taken in a trial of the OX40 agonist ivuxolimab. Source of these receptors: an adult with an advanced solid tumor such as melanoma, head and neck, liver or kidney cancer.

The genes are TRBV7-6 and TRBJ1-1; 7 nucleotides line up with TRBD1. Germline V gene sequence: CDR1 SGHVS, CDR2 FNYEAQ. V was pared by 3 bases and J by 3 bases, with 1 base of the junction left unmatched. The CDR3 length is 13 residues. DNA for the CDR3: TGTGCCAGCAGCTTCGGACAGGACACTGAAGCTTTCTTT. Translating it yields CASSFGQDTEAFF.

The V call is TRBV5-1, the J call TRBJ2-2, with 10 bases matching TRBD1. V lost 4 bases and J lost 3; bases outside the gene matches: 6. Germline loops: CDR1 SGHRS, CDR2 YFSETQ. This CDR3 comprises 16 residues. The CDR3 DNA reads TGCGCCAGCAGCGTTACCGGGACAGGGGACACCGGGGAGCTGTTTTTT. Its protein is CASSVTGTGDTGELFF.

This clone was detected once. The gene calls are TRBV11-3 and TRBJ2-3; weak D call: TRBD2 (6 bases). Germline values: CDR1 SGHNT, CDR2 YENEEA. The CDR3 contains 17 residues. Trimming took off 5 bases at V and 2 bases at J, with 20 bases between the two ends. The CDR3 sequence: CASSKTRGSGDTDTQYF. Written as DNA, the CDR3 is TGTGCCAGCAGCAAGACCCGAGGTAGCGGTGACACAGATACGCAGTATTTT.

V is TRBV13 and J is TRBJ2-3; the D is unclear. CDR3 length: 14 amino acids. Germline lookup yields CDR1 PRHDT and CDR2 FYEKMQ (reference sequence). Trimming took off 2 bases at V and 4 bases at J, with 10 bases between the two ends. The CDR3 nucleotides are TGTGCCAGCAGCTTACTCCGAAACGCAGATACGCAGTATTTT. Translation: CASSLLRNADTQYF.

The CDR3 nucleotides read TGCGCCAGCAGCTCGGGAGCGGGGAGCGGAAATGAAAAACTGTTTTTT. The encoded protein is CASSSGAGSGNEKLFF. V and J are TRBV5-1 and TRBJ1-4; D is uncertain. There are 16 residues in the CDR3. Per the germline V gene, CDR1 is SGHRS and CDR2 is YFSETQ. V shed 3 bases and J shed 5 bases, with 17 bases lying between them.

J is TRBJ2-5 and V is TRBV5-1, with a tentative D call TRBD2 (6 bases). Germline V gives CDR1 SGHRS, CDR2 YFSETQ. The CDR3 consists of 15 residues. Trimming removed 0 bases from V and 5 bases from J, with 14 bases in between. This chain's CDR3 is CASSLESGERETQYF. CDR3 nucleotide sequence: TGCGCCAGCAGCTTGGAGTCGGGGGAACGGGAGACCCAGTACTTC. The variable domain in full, with the rest retrieved from reference TRBV5-1 and TRBJ2-5, is KAGVTQTPRYLIKTRGQQVTLSCSPISGHRSVSWYQQTPGQGLQFLFEYFSETQRNKGNFPGRFSGRQFSNSRSEMNVSTLELGDSALYLCASSLESGERETQYFGPGTRLLVL.

This clone was seen just once. A single base separates this from a much larger clone, so it may be a read error. The CDR3 sequence is CASSLGTYEQYF. CDR3 sequence (DNA): TGTGCCAGCAGCTTAGGGACCTACGAGCAGTACTTC. The chain has TRBV11-3 and TRBJ2-7; no clear D. This CDR3 has 12 amino acids. V was cut by 1 base and J by 2 bases, with 3 bases left in between. The germline CDR1 and CDR2 sequences are SGHNT and YENEEA.

CDR3 residues: CASNFLGYEQYF. The CDR3, as DNA: TGCGCCAGCAACTTCCTGGGGTACGAGCAGTACTTC. This sequence joins TRBV5-1 and TRBJ2-7; no reliable D call. Germline V CDR1 and CDR2: SGHRS, YFSETQ. This CDR3 is built from 12 residues. The V and J ends lost 6 bases and 4 bases respectively, with 11 bases between them.

V usage is TRBV5-4 and J usage is TRBJ1-4; no definite D call. V was trimmed by 0 bases and J by 3 bases, leaving 9 bases between them. The CDR3 is made up of 15 amino acids. The germline gives CDR1 SGHNT, CDR2 YYREEE (reference sequence). CDR3 sequence reads: CASSLAGRANEKLFF. CDR3 DNA: TGTGCCAGCAGCTTGGCCGGGAGGGCTAATGAAAAACTGTTTTTT.

This rearrangement joins TRBV15 to TRBJ2-1; D remains ambiguous. The V and J ends lost 0 bases and 10 bases respectively, with 10 bases between them. CDR3 length: 13 amino acids. The germline gives CDR1 LNHNV, CDR2 YYDKDF (reference sequence). CDR3 bases: TGTGCCACCAGCAGAGAAATCCAATACGAGCAGTTCTTC. Translated: CATSREIQYEQFF. Filled out from reference TRBV15 and TRBJ2-1, the complete variable domain reads DAMVIQNPRYQVTQFGKPVTLSCSQTLNHNVMYWYQQKSSQAPKLLFHYYDKDFNNEADTPDNFQSRRPNTSFCFLDIRSPGLGDTAMYLCATSREIQYEQFFGPGTRLTVL.

The rearrangement links TRBV7-2 to TRBJ2-7; D is possibly TRBD1 (6 bases). The V end lost 6 bases, the J end lost 2 bases, and 14 bases lay between the germline ends. Germline V gives CDR1 SGHTA, CDR2 FQGNSA. The CDR3 consists of 14 residues. This CDR3 is CASRLDRRTYEQYF. In DNA form, the CDR3 reads TGTGCCAGCAGGCTAGACAGGCGGACCTACGAGCAGTACTTC.

This chain links TRBV6-5 with TRBJ1-1; weak D call: TRBD1 (5 bases). CDR1 and CDR2 (germline): MNHEY, SVGAGI. The CDR3 is 15 residues long. V gave up 4 bases and J gave up 2 bases, with 14 bases separating them. The CDR3 here is CASSSPRGTNTEAFF. CDR3 in DNA: TGTGCCAGCAGTTCCCCTAGGGGAACTAACACTGAAGCTTTCTTT.

The DNA for the CDR3 is TGTGCCAGCAGGCTCACAGATACGCAGTATTTT. This encodes CASRLTDTQYF. The rearrangement links TRBV6-5 to TRBJ2-3; no reliable D call. The CDR3 is 11 amino acids. V was cut by 6 bases and J by 2 bases, with 3 bases left in between. Germline CDR1 is MNHEY and CDR2 is SVGAGI.

V usage is TRBV11-2 and J usage is TRBJ2-7; 10 nucleotides agree with TRBD2. This CDR3 is 15 amino acids long. From germline, CDR1 is SGHAT and CDR2 FQNNGV. The junction had 4 bases not matched to a gene; V was cut back by 4 bases and J by 1 base. The CDR3 protein is CASSSQRGGSYEQYF. The CDR3, as DNA: TGTGCCAGCAGCTCGCAGCGGGGGGGTTCCTACGAGCAGTACTTC. The complete variable domain, with remaining parts taken from reference TRBV11-2 and TRBJ2-7, reads EAGVAQSPRYKIIEKRQSVAFWCNPISGHATLYWYQQILGQGPKLLIQFQNNGVVDDSQLPKDRFSAERLKGVDSTLKIQPAKLEDSAVYLCASSSQRGGSYEQYFGPGTRLTVT.

The chain uses TRBV20-1 and TRBJ1-1; D not certain. Germline V CDR1 and CDR2: DFQATT, SNEGSKA (reference sequence). Trimming left V 6 bases short and J 6 bases short, with 11 bases between. This CDR3 has 11 amino acids. The CDR3 is CSAAWEAEAFF. In nucleotides, the CDR3 is TGCAGTGCAGCTTGGGAGGCTGAAGCTTTCTTT.

The J gene is TRBJ2-6, the V gene TRBV6-6; unclear D gene. Germline CDR1 MNHNY, CDR2 SVGAGI (reference sequence). The ends were cut back, 7 bases at V and 4 bases at J, with 11 bases in the middle. CDR3 length equals 14 residues. The CDR3 DNA reads TGTGCCAGCACCGCTAATTCGGGGGCCAACGTCCTGACTTTC. Translated: CASTANSGANVLTF.

This chain links TRBV6-1 with TRBJ2-1; no firm D call. The CDR3 extends over 11 amino acids. The germline V gene has CDR1 MNHNS and CDR2 SASEGT. Trimming took off 9 bases at V and 8 bases at J, with 11 bases between the two ends. This chain's CDR3 is CASVYRYEQFF. The CDR3 DNA is TGTGCCAGTGTGTATAGGTATGAGCAGTTCTTC.

This chain connects TRBV7-8 to TRBJ2-7, with D unresolved. Between the trimmed V and J ends, which lost 1 base and 4 bases, there was a span of 5 bases. The CDR3 totals 12 residues. The germline V gene encodes CDR1 SGHVS and CDR2 FQNEAQ. DNA for the CDR3: TGTGCCAGCAGCTTAGAGGCGTACGAGCAGTACTTC. Encoded protein: CASSLEAYEQYF.

Concerning this clone itself: This same CDR3 is encoded by further DNA sequences in the sample. The rearrangement links TRBV18 to TRBJ2-1; 9 bases line up with TRBD2. The CDR3 length is 16 residues. Germline values: CDR1 KGHSH, CDR2 LQKENI. V gave up 3 bases and J gave up 4 bases; unmatched junction bases: 7. The CDR3 coding sequence is TGTGCCAGCTCACCTGGAACTAGCGGGCTGTACAATGAGCAGTTCTTC. Residues: CASSPGTSGLYNEQFF.

V is TRBV4-3 and J is TRBJ1-2, with D maybe TRBD1 (5 bases). The V gene lost 0 bases and the J gene lost 7 bases, with 9 bases spanning the gap. This CDR3 contains 13 residues. Germline V lookup: CDR1 LGHNA, CDR2 YSLEER. The CDR3 here is CASSQDLGPGYTF. The CDR3 region has the DNA TGCGCCAGCAGCCAAGATCTGGGGCCTGGCTACACCTTC.

The chain joins TRBV29-1 to TRBJ2-3; 9 bases line up with TRBD1. CDR1 and CDR2 from the germline V gene are SQVTM and ANQGSEA. Trimming cost V 2 bases and J 1 base; bases outside gene matches: 4. This CDR3 is built from 15 residues. The CDR3 sequence: CSVEWDREGTDTQYF. The CDR3 coding sequence is TGCAGCGTTGAATGGGACAGGGAGGGCACAGATACGCAGTATTTT.

This chain connects TRBV19 to TRBJ2-2; D perhaps matches TRBD2 (5 bases). Germline V CDR1 and CDR2: LNHDA, SQIVND (reference sequence). This CDR3 comprises 14 residues. Trimming removed 10 bases at V and 7 bases at J, with 19 bases between. The CDR3 bases are TGTGCCACGCTCGGAGAACGCCGGGGCGGGGAGCTGTTTTTT. It encodes CATLGERRGGELFF.

This CDR3 is CASSVLAGGPVLSKDTQYF. CDR3 coding DNA: TGTGCCAGCAGTGTACTAGCGGGGGGGCCGGTTTTGTCCAAAGATACGCAGTATTTT. V usage is TRBV6-4 and J usage is TRBJ2-3; 13 bases match TRBD2. The CDR3 is 19 amino acids. Trimming took 4 bases from V and 5 from J; bases not matched to a gene: 15. Germline CDR1 is MRHNA and CDR2 is SNTAGT.

The CDR3 nucleotides read TGTGCCAGCAGCCTGGACAGATCGAACACCGGGGAGCTGTTTTTT. Protein sequence: CASSLDRSNTGELFF. V is TRBV7-9 and J is TRBJ2-2; tentatively, D is TRBD1 (6 bases). CDR3 size: 15 residues. Germline assignment: CDR1 SEHNR and CDR2 FQNEAQ (reference sequence). Trimming took 5 bases from V and 0 from J, leaving 10 bases between them. The entire variable domain, with the rest obtained from reference TRBV7-9 and TRBJ2-2, is as follows: DTGVSQNPRHKITKRGQNVTFRCDPISEHNRLYWYRQTLGQGPEFLTYFQNEAQLEKSRLLSDRFSAERPKGSFSTLEIQRTEQGDSAMYLCASSLDRSNTGELFFGEGSRLTVL.

This clone has only one observation. The rearrangement links TRBV15 to TRBJ2-4; 8 bases match TRBD2. The CDR3 has 16 residues. Germline CDR1 LNHNV, CDR2 YYDKDF (reference sequence). Trimming cost V 1 base and J 3 bases; bases outside gene matches: 5. The CDR3 nucleotides are TGTGCCACCAGCAGAGGACGGGAGGGGGTCAAAAACATTCAGTACTTC. It is translated as CATSRGREGVKNIQYF.

The chain couples TRBV29-1 to TRBJ1-3; 9 bases are a match to TRBD1. Germline V CDR1 and CDR2: SQVTM, ANQGSEA. This CDR3 is 16 amino acids long. Losses at the gene ends were 7 bases for V and 1 base for J; bases not matched to a gene: 11. For the CDR3, the DNA is TGCAGCGCAGGGGAGACAGGGGGTTTTTCTGGAAACACCATATATTTT. Its translation is CSAGETGGFSGNTIYF.

This chain uses TRBV15 with TRBJ2-7; D possibly corresponds to TRBD2 (6 bases). The V end was cut by 1 base, the J end by 6 bases, with 13 bases between. There are 14 residues in the CDR3. Looked up from germline, CDR1 is LNHNV and CDR2 is YYDKDF (reference sequence). This chain's CDR3 is CATSRGRGPLEQYF. The CDR3 coding sequence is TGTGCCACCAGCAGAGGGCGGGGTCCCCTCGAGCAGTACTTC.

The V gene is TRBV19, the J gene TRBJ2-1; 11 bases are shared with TRBD2. Germline V gives CDR1 LNHDA, CDR2 SQIVND (reference sequence). J lost 8 bases, V lost 8 bases, and 8 bases had no gene match. The CDR3 runs to 14 residues. The CDR3 is CASSLAGGRDEQFF. The CDR3 nucleotides are TGTGCCAGTTCATTAGCGGGAGGGCGCGATGAGCAGTTCTTC.